This T cell receptor beta chain was sequenced for a study of T cell repertoires in cytomegalovirus infection. Turning to the study itself: CMV epitopes in the study were HLA-C-restricted (recently identified) and HLA-B-restricted (well studied). Carrying CMV and the relevant HLA type showed in public TCR beta signatures.

Germline CDR1 and CDR2: WSHSY and SAAADI. Deletions cut 7 bases from V and 8 bases from J, with 11 bases between. This CDR3 contains 11 residues. Study-wide results and limits: The response measured ex vivo was dominated by TCR beta clonotypes (HLA-C-restricted and CMV-specific).

This clonotype was seen a handful of times. What it binds is not known. MiXCR was run by TCRdb on the reads, yielding one entry per CDR3 protein. The table lists 900,000 to 950,000 distinct CDR3 sequences, around 30% of them singletons. This chain links TRBV10-2 with TRBJ1-1; no definite D call. This TCR came from a human donor in good health (CMV status not recorded). Some clones in this sample may be carry-over from other donors' samples. The specimen comprised cultured CD8+ T cells from PBMCs, sampled from culture after CMV antigen stimulation. CDR3 coding DNA: TGCGCCAGCATAGGAGGCCAAGAAGCTTTCTTT. It specifies CASIGGQEAFF.